Below, 9 T cell receptor beta chains from the same sample are listed, as sequenced in a study of shared clonotypes between healthy human individuals. Repertoires were generated with immunoSEQ multiplex PCR, while TCRdb's copy carries only in-frame clones and drops some. Among 470,000 or so clones listed, about 72% were seen once. What was sequenced was PBMCs. Receptors were obtained from a woman between 40 and 55 years old in good health. Some clones in this sample may be carry-over from other donors' samples.

The chain couples TRBV4-3 to TRBJ2-6; 8 bases align to TRBD1. CDR3 length: 18 residues. V trimming: 0 bases; J trimming: 1 base; junction bases outside the gene matches: 5. Germline CDR1 is LGHNA and CDR2 is YSLEER. The CDR3 sequence: CASSQDRGLKSGANVLTF. In DNA form, the CDR3 reads TGCGCCAGCAGCCAAGACAGGGGGCTGAAGTCTGGGGCCAACGTCCTGACTTTC.

J is TRBJ1-2 and V is TRBV9, with D possibly being TRBD1 (5 bases). CDR1 and CDR2 from the germline V gene are SGDLS and YYNGEE. This CDR3 has 11 residues. V lost 5 bases and J lost 4, with 6 bases in between. This CDR3 reads CASRGGYGYTF. Here the CDR3 DNA reads TGTGCCAGCAGGGGGGGCTATGGCTACACCTTC.

The chain couples TRBV27 to TRBJ2-7; TRBD1 agrees at 9 bases. The J segment lost 2 bases and the V segment lost 4 bases, leaving 3 bases of the junction unmatched. The CDR3 is 14 amino acids. Germline V gene lookup returns CDR1 MNHEY and CDR2 SMNVEV (reference sequence). The CDR3 DNA follows: TGTGCCAGCAGTTCCCGGGACAGGGCCTACGAGCAGTACTTC. Encoded protein: CASSSRDRAYEQYF.

The chain couples TRBV11-2 to TRBJ2-4; tentatively, D is TRBD2 (6 bases). Germline-derived CDR1 and CDR2 are SGHAT and FQNNGV. Trimming shortened V by 2 bases and J by 1 base, and 12 bases separated the two germline ends. The CDR3 is 16 amino acids. In DNA form, the CDR3 reads TGTGCCAGCAGCTTAACTCGCGGGATGGCCAAAAACATTCAGTACTTC. Translated, it gives CASSLTRGMAKNIQYF.

J is TRBJ2-1 and V is TRBV29-1, with D perhaps TRBD1 or TRBD2 (6 bases each). Trimming stripped 8 bases from V and 5 bases from J, with 19 bases between. The CDR3 is 14 residues long. Germline V CDR1 and CDR2: SQVTM, ANQGSEA. The DNA of the CDR3 is TGCAGCACTAGCTGGGGGCGTACGAACAATGAGCAGTTCTTC. The encoded protein is CSTSWGRTNNEQFF.

The chain couples TRBV5-1 to TRBJ1-5; the match to TRBD1 covers 9 bases. With 3 bases clipped from V and 2 bases from J, the junction kept 3 bases outside the gene matches. Per the germline V gene, CDR1 is SGHRS and CDR2 is YFSETQ. This CDR3 has 15 amino acids. The DNA for the CDR3 is TGCGCCAGCAGCTGGGGACAGGGCCGCAATCAGCCCCAGCATTTT. Protein: CASSWGQGRNQPQHF.

This rearrangement joins TRBV2 to TRBJ2-2, with 9 nucleotides matching TRBD1. CDR1 is SNHLY, CDR2 FYNNEI, per germline. CDR3 length: 14 amino acids. With V trimmed by 7 bases and J by 5 bases, 5 bases remained unmatched. CDR3 in amino acids: CASTLTGGTGELFF. The CDR3 region has the DNA TGTGCCAGCACCCTGACAGGGGGTACCGGGGAGCTGTTTTTT.

This clone has ten or more counts. This chain links TRBV29-1 with TRBJ2-5, with a possible D match to TRBD2 (5 bases). Germline CDR1 is SQVTM and CDR2 is ANQGSEA. Trimming cost V 6 bases and J 5 bases, with 10 bases left between them. The CDR3 sequence is 11 residues long. The DNA for the CDR3 is TGCAGCGTACTACTAGGGGAGACCCAGTACTTC. Translated, it gives CSVLLGETQYF.

The genes are TRBV28 and TRBJ2-1; 13 bases agree with TRBD2. V gave up 5 bases and J gave up 8 bases; unmatched junction bases: 9. The CDR3 has 16 amino acids. CDR1 is MDHEN and CDR2 is SYDVKM in the germline V gene. The CDR3 region is CASSTPGTSGIYEQFF. The DNA of the CDR3 is TGTGCCAGCAGTACCCCAGGGACTAGCGGGATTTATGAGCAGTTCTTC. Filled out from reference TRBV28 and TRBJ2-1, the complete variable domain reads DVKVTQSSRYLVKRTGEKVFLECVQDMDHENMFWYRQDPGLGLRLIYFSYDVKMKEKGDIPEGYSVSREKKERFSLILESASTNQTSMYLCASSTPGTSGIYEQFFGPGTRLTVL.